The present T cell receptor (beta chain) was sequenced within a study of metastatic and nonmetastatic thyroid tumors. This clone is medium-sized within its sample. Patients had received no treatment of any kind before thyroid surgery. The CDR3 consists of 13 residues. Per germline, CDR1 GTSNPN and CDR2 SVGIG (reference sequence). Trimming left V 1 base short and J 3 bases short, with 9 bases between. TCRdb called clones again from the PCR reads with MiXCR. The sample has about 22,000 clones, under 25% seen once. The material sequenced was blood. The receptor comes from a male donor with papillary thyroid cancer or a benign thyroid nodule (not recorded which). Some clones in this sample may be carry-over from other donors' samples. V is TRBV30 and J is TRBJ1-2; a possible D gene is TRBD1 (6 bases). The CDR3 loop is CAWSAGDYYGYTF. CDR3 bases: TGTGCCTGGAGTGCAGGGGATTACTATGGCTACACCTTC.